The 18 T cell receptor beta chains below all came from one sample that was sequenced in a study of T cell repertoires in cytomegalovirus infection. TCRdb itself ran the reads through MiXCR, one entry per CDR3 protein. The table has about 400,000 distinct CDR3 sequences, 15% to 20% seen once. The source material was PBMCs. The origin of the receptors is a human donor in good health (CMV status not recorded). Some clones in this sample may be carry-over from other donors' samples.

This clonotype was counted ten times or more. The chain links TRBV20-1 to TRBJ1-5; tentatively, D is TRBD1 (5 bases). The V gene lost 4 bases and the J gene lost 4 bases, with 8 bases spanning the gap. The CDR3 sequence is 12 residues long. Germline CDR1 reads DFQATT; CDR2 reads SNEGSKA (reference sequence). The CDR3 sequence: CSATGGNQPQHF. The CDR3, as DNA: TGCAGTGCTACGGGGGGTAATCAGCCCCAGCATTTT.

This clonotype was recorded at least ten times. The V gene is TRBV5-5, the J gene TRBJ1-2; D may be TRBD1 (6 bases). The CDR3 spans 12 residues. The germline V gene has CDR1 SGHKS and CDR2 YYEKEE (reference sequence). Trimming removed 4 bases at V and 4 bases at J, with 8 bases between. CDR3 amino acids: CASSRDTYGYTF. The DNA of the CDR3 is TGTGCCAGCAGCCGGGACACCTATGGCTACACCTTC.

This clonotype was seen ten or more times. J is TRBJ1-1 and V is TRBV7-2; D is undetermined. CDR1 is SGHTA and CDR2 is FQGNSA in the germline V gene. The CDR3 runs 15 residues. Trimming left V 5 bases short and J 11 bases short, with 24 bases between. The CDR3: CASSQNIQPGTRAFF. The CDR3 DNA sequence: TGTGCCAGCAGCCAGAATATACAGCCTGGTACGAGGGCTTTCTTT.

In this sample, this clonotype turned up many times. The chain combines TRBV7-2 with TRBJ2-1; 8 positions agree with TRBD1. With V trimmed by 0 bases and J by 4 bases, 5 bases remained unmatched. The CDR3 extends over 16 amino acids. The germline gives CDR1 SGHTA, CDR2 FQGNSA. The DNA of the CDR3 is TGTGCCAGCAGCTTAGCCGGGACAGGATCGTACAATGAGCAGTTCTTC. Protein sequence: CASSLAGTGSYNEQFF.

This sequence joins TRBV18 and TRBJ1-5, with D unclear. V was cut by 1 base and J by 9 bases, with 16 bases left in between. The length of the CDR3 is 15 residues. From germline, CDR1 is KGHSH and CDR2 LQKENI. CDR3 bases: TGTGCCAGCTCACCACAAGTCTCCAGTCTCTTGCCCCAGCATTTT. It translates to CASSPQVSSLLPQHF.

The chain couples TRBV9 to TRBJ1-1, with D hard to call. The CDR3 spans 13 residues. The germline V gene has CDR1 SGDLS and CDR2 YYNGEE. Trimming stripped 0 bases from V and 2 bases from J, with 5 bases between. CDR3 loop: CASSVAGNTEAFF. As DNA, the CDR3 is TGTGCCAGCAGCGTAGCTGGAAACACTGAAGCTTTCTTT.

This sequence joins TRBV7-8 and TRBJ2-2; D uncertain. CDR1 and CDR2 (germline): SGHVS, FQNEAQ. The CDR3 totals 17 residues. Trimming removed 5 bases from V and 0 bases from J, with 16 bases in between. CDR3 DNA: TGTGCCAGCAGCGCCTCGCAGGCCCTCGCGAACACCGGGGAGCTGTTTTTT. Translation: CASSASQALANTGELFF.

This clonotype has only a few counts. The chain employs TRBV7-9 and TRBJ2-1; maybe TRBD1 (6 bases). Trimming took 4 bases from V and 10 from J, leaving 8 bases between them. This CDR3 spans 11 amino acids. Germline V lookup: CDR1 SEHNR, CDR2 FQNEAQ (reference sequence). CDR3 protein: CASSWTEEQFF. DNA of the CDR3: TGTGCCAGCAGCTGGACAGAGGAGCAGTTCTTC.

This clonotype was seen ten or more times. CDR3 region: CASSSLTGGRGNTIYF. CDR3 bases: TGTGCCAGCAGCTCCTTGACAGGGGGCAGGGGAAACACCATATATTTT. This chain uses TRBV7-2 with TRBJ1-3, with TRBD1 matching over 10 bases. CDR1 and CDR2 from the germline V gene are SGHTA and FQGNSA. V dropped 4 bases and J dropped 4; count of bases not matched to a gene: 7. The CDR3 loop spans 16 amino acids.

V and J are TRBV5-1 and TRBJ2-1; 8 bases align to TRBD2. V lost 7 bases and J lost 0; bases outside the gene matches: 6. Germline CDR1 is SGHRS and CDR2 is YFSETQ. The CDR3 runs to 15 residues. This CDR3 reads CASRNSGSSYNEQFF. CDR3 DNA: TGCGCCAGCCGAAACAGCGGGAGCTCCTACAATGAGCAGTTCTTC. The full variable domain, in which reference TRBV5-1 and TRBJ2-1 provide the parts outside the CDR3, is KAGVTQTPRYLIKTRGQQVTLSCSPISGHRSVSWYQQTPGQGLQFLFEYFSETQRNKGNFPGRFSGRQFSNSRSEMNVSTLELGDSALYLCASRNSGSSYNEQFFGPGTRLTVL.

To note about this clonotype: A much more abundant neighbour one base away suggests this may be a read error. The chain joins TRBV7-4 to TRBJ2-1; D is perhaps TRBD1 or TRBD2 (6 bases each). Trimming shortened V by 3 bases and J by 5 bases, and 17 bases separated the two germline ends. The CDR3 sequence is 16 residues long. CDR1 is SGHVT and CDR2 is SQSDAQ in the germline V gene. CDR3 bases: TGTGCCAGCAGCTTTACCCACAGGGAGGCCAACAATGAGCAGTTCTTC. This sequence encodes CASSFTHREANNEQFF. Full variable domain (rest looked up from reference TRBV7-4 and TRBJ2-1): GAGVSQSPRYKVAKRGRDVALRCDSISGHVTLYWYRQTLGQGSEVLTYSQSDAQRDKSGRPSGRFSAERPERSVSTLKIQRTEQGDSAVYLCASSFTHREANNEQFFGPGTRLTVL.

This clonotype was counted between two and nine times. The V call is TRBV20-1, the J call TRBJ1-4; D is unclear. Germline V lookup: CDR1 DFQATT, CDR2 SNEGSKA (reference sequence). The CDR3 consists of 13 residues. V lost 6 bases, J lost 4 bases, and 12 bases lay in between. CDR3 bases: TGCAGTGCCCGCCCCCATAATAATGAAAAACTGTTTTTT. Its protein product is CSARPHNNEKLFF.

This clonotype was found many times. The chain couples TRBV7-6 to TRBJ2-1; 12 nucleotides align to TRBD2. The CDR3 is made up of 14 amino acids. The J segment lost 5 bases and the V segment lost 6 bases, leaving 2 bases of the junction unmatched. Germline-derived CDR1 and CDR2 are SGHVS and FNYEAQ. In DNA, the CDR3 is TGTGCCAGCAGTCTAGCGGGGGGGGACAATGAGCAGTTCTTC. As protein: CASSLAGGDNEQFF.

V is TRBV12-3 or TRBV12-4 and J is TRBJ2-3, with TRBD2 matching 10 bases. V lost 5 bases, J lost 5 bases, and 7 bases stayed unmatched. The CDR3 consists of 15 residues. CDR3 in amino acids: CASSPGTSAGDTQYF. Here the CDR3 DNA reads TGTGCCAGCAGTCCCGGGACTAGCGCAGGAGATACGCAGTATTTT.

This clonotype occurred a few times. The chain uses TRBV11-2 and TRBJ2-1; no clear D. The germline V and J ends were trimmed by 1 base and 7 bases, with 11 bases remaining between them. CDR1 SGHAT and CDR2 FQNNGV come from the germline V gene. The CDR3 extends over 14 amino acids. In nucleotides, the CDR3 is TGTGCCAGCAGCTTAGTGCGCGGTGGAAATGAGCAGTTCTTC. Amino acids: CASSLVRGGNEQFF. The variable domain in full, completed from reference TRBV11-2 and TRBJ2-1, reads EAGVAQSPRYKIIEKRQSVAFWCNPISGHATLYWYQQILGQGPKLLIQFQNNGVVDDSQLPKDRFSAERLKGVDSTLKIQPAKLEDSAVYLCASSLVRGGNEQFFGPGTRLTVL.

This clonotype was detected a few times. The rearrangement uses TRBV4-3 and TRBJ2-6, with a possible D match to TRBD2 (7 bases). Germline loops: CDR1 LGHNA, CDR2 YSLEER. This CDR3 is built from 18 residues. With 3 bases removed from V and 0 bases from J, the gap between germline ends came to 15 bases. The CDR3 bases are TGCGCCAGCAGCCAGAGCGGGACACCCGTCTCTGGGGCCAACGTCCTGACTTTC. The encoded protein is CASSQSGTPVSGANVLTF.

This clonotype showed up many times. DNA of the CDR3: TGTGCCAGCAGCCGAACGTCGTTGTCGCAGTATTTT. Translating it yields CASSRTSLSQYF. The V call is TRBV7-2, the J call TRBJ2-3; D gene ambiguous. Germline V gene lookup returns CDR1 SGHTA and CDR2 FQGNSA. The CDR3 sequence is 12 residues long. The V gene lost 5 bases and the J gene lost 10 bases, with 13 bases spanning the gap.

J is TRBJ2-7 and V is TRBV20-1, with 12 bases matching TRBD2. Germline trimming cut 5 bases from V and 2 bases from J; bases unmatched to any gene: 7. The CDR3 has 15 amino acids. CDR1 and CDR2 (germline): DFQATT, SNEGSKA (reference sequence). The CDR3 sequence is CSAQFLAGGAYEQYF. Written as DNA, the CDR3 is TGCAGTGCTCAATTCCTAGCGGGGGGGGCCTACGAGCAGTACTTC.